This T cell receptor beta chain originates from a study of response to subunit inactivated influenza vaccine. The CDR3 loop spans 15 amino acids. Losses at the gene ends were 2 bases for V and 5 bases for J; bases not matched to a gene: 6. From germline, CDR1 is SGHAT and CDR2 FQNNGV. TCRdb reanalysed the RT-PCR reads using MiXCR and keeps one entry per CDR3 protein. The table has 170,000 or so distinct CDR3 sequences, around a tenth seen once. As regards this clonotype: Its cognate antigen is unknown.

Findings of the study overall: Authors suggested seasonal influenza vaccinations each recruit few new T cells.

The starting material was CD8+ T cells sorted from PBMCs, obtained less than 30 months after vaccination. The genes are TRBV11-2 and TRBJ1-5; 7 bases fit TRBD1. The clonotype originates from a man between 50 and 69 years old who received an inactivated influenza vaccine. In nucleotides, the CDR3 is TGTGCCAGCAGCTTATGGGGCAGGGGGGATCAGCCCCAGCATTTT. As protein: CASSLWGRGDQPQHF.